The clone carrying this T cell receptor (beta chain) turned up a few times. Its specificity is unknown. The sample comes from a study of post-analysis software for immune sequencing data. Study details: Recorded subtypes: relapsing-remitting, secondary progressive, progressive-relapsing; some patients unannotated.

The study, taken as a whole, reports: Analysis by F measure revealed that same-batch samples clustered strongly together. When compared against controls, multiple sclerosis patients showed significantly lower normalized Chao1 diversity.

The TCR beta cDNA libraries contained unique molecular identifiers. Each sample of roughly 0.9 to 11 million input T cells yielded around 500,000 cDNA molecules, so each molecule approximated one T cell. TCRdb called the PCR reads again in MiXCR, with one record for every CDR3 protein. This table holds hundreds of thousands of distinct CDR3 sequences, about 40% found once. This sequence originates from a girl aged 10-17 years with multiple sclerosis. Sequences were obtained from blood.

This chain's CDR3 is CASSLDGTSFYEQYF. In nucleotides, the CDR3 is TGTGCCAGCAGCTTAGATGGGACTAGCTTCTACGAGCAGTACTTC. The chain has TRBV7-2 and TRBJ2-7, with TRBD2 matching over 9 bases. Germline-derived CDR1 and CDR2 are SGHTA and FQGNSA. The CDR3 loop spans 15 amino acids. With V trimmed by 1 base and J by 3 bases, 4 bases remained unmatched. Using reference TRBV7-2 and TRBJ2-7 for the parts outside the CDR3, the full variable domain is GAGVSQSPSNKVTEKGKDVELRCDPISGHTALYWYRQSLGQGLEFLIYFQGNSAPDKSGLPSDRFSAERTGGSVSTLTIQRTQQEDSAVYLCASSLDGTSFYEQYFGPGTRLTVT.